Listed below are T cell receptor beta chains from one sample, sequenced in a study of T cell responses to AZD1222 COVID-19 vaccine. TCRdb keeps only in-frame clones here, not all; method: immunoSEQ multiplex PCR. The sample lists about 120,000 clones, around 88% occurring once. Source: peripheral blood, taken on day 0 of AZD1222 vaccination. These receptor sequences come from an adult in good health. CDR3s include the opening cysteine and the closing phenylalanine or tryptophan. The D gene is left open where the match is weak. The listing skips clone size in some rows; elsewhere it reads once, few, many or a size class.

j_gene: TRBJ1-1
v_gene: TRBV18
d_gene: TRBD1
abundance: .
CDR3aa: CASSRDRNTEAFF
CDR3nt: TGTGCCAGCTCACGGGACAGGAACACTGAAGCTTTCTTT

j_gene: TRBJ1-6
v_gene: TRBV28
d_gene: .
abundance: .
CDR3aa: CASRSGVINSPLHF
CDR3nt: TGTGCCAGCAGGTCAGGGGTCATTAATTCACCCCTCCACTTT

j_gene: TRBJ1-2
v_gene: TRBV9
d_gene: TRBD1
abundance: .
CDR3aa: CASSGNMGTAYGYTF
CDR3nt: TGTGCCAGCAGCGGAAACATGGGGACAGCTTATGGCTACACCTTC

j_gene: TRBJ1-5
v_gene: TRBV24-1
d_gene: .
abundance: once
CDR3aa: CATSGVRDQPQHF
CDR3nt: TGTGCCACCAGTGGTGTTAGGGATCAGCCCCAGCATTTT

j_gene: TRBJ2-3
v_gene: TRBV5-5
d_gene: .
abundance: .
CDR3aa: CASSLGLGNTDTQYF
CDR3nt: TGTGCCAGCAGTTTAGGACTGGGTAACACAGATACGCAGTATTTT

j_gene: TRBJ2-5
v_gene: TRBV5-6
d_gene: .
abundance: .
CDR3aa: CASSNQETQYF
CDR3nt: TGTGCCAGCAGCAACCAAGAGACCCAGTACTTC

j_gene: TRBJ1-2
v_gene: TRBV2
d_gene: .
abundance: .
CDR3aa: CASSVEDSTQGYTF
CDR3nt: TGTGCCAGCAGTGTAGAAGATTCTACCCAGGGCTACACCTTC

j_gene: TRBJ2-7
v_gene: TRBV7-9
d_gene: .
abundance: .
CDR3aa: CASSLGQGRLEQYF
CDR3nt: TGTGCCAGCAGCTTAGGGCAGGGAAGGCTCGAGCAGTACTTC

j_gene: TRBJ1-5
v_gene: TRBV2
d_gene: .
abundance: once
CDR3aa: CASSGLAANQPQHF
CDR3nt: TGTGCCAGCAGTGGTTTGGCAGCGAATCAGCCCCAGCATTTT

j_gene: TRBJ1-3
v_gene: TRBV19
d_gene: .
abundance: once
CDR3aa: CARPPIANGSGNTIYF
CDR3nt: TGTGCCAGGCCCCCAATCGCCAACGGCTCTGGAAACACCATATATTTT

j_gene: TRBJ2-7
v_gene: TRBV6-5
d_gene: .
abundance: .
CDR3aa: CASRSMYEQYF
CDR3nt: TGTGCCAGCAGATCCATGTACGAGCAGTACTTC

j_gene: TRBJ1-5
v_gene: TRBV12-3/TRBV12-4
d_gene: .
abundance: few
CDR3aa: CASGQGKSQPQHF
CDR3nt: TGTGCCTCCGGTCAGGGGAAGAGTCAGCCCCAGCATTTT

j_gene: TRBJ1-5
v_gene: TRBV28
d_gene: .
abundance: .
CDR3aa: CASSSDTVSIQPQHF
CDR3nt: TGTGCCAGCAGCTCGGACACGGTTAGTATTCAGCCCCAGCATTTT

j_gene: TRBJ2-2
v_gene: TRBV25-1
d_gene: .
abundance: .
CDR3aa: CASREHNTGELFF
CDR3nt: TGTGCCAGCAGAGAACATAACACCGGGGAGCTGTTTTTT

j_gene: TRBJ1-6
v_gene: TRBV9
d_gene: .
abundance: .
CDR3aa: CASSVGHDNSPLHF
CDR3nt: TGTGCCAGCAGCGTTGGGCACGATAATTCACCCCTCCACTTT

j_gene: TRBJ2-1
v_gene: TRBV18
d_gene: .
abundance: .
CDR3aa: CASSPFLASFWNEQFF
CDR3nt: TGTGCCAGCTCACCATTCTTGGCTAGCTTTTGGAATGAGCAGTTCTTC

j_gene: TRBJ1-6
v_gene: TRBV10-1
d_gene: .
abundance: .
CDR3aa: CAIKTKEGKAPLHF
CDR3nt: TGCGCCATCAAAACAAAGGAGGGGAAGGCACCCCTCCACTTT

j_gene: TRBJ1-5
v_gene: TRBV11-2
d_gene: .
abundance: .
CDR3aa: CASSSRGGDDRPQHF
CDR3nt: TGTGCCAGCAGCTCCAGGGGAGGGGACGATAGGCCCCAGCATTTT

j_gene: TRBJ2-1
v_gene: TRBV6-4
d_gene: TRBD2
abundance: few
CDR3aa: CASSASSAGGPIDEQFF
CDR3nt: TGTGCCAGCAGTGCCAGTTCCGCGGGGGGGCCTATCGATGAGCAGTTCTTC

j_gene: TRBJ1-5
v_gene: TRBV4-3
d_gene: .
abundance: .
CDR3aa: CASSQEEGGNQPQHF
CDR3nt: TGCGCCAGCAGCCAAGAAGAGGGCGGCAATCAGCCCCAGCATTTT

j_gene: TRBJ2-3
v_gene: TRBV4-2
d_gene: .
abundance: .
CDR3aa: CASSQSIGTGGTDTQYF
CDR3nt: TGTGCCAGCAGCCAATCAATTGGGACGGGGGGCACAGATACGCAGTATTTT

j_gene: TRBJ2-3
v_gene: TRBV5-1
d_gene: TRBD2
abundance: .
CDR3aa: CASSPGGADTDTQYF
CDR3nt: TGCGCCAGCAGCCCCGGGGGGGCCGACACAGATACGCAGTATTTT

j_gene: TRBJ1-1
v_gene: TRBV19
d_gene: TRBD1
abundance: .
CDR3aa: CASSFGQEREAFF
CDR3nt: TGTGCCAGTAGTTTCGGACAGGAAAGGGAAGCTTTCTTT

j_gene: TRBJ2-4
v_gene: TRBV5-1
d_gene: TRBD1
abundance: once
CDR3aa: CASRGTGNIQYF
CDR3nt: TGCGCCAGCAGGGGGACAGGAAACATTCAGTACTTC

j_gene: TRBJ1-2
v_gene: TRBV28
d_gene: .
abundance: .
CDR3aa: CASSLHSLHYGYTF
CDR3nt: TGTGCCAGCAGTTTACACAGCCTCCACTATGGCTACACCTTC

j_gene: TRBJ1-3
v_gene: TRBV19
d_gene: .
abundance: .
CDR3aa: CASSQDGYSGNTIYF
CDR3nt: TGTGCCAGTAGTCAAGACGGATACTCTGGAAACACCATATATTTT

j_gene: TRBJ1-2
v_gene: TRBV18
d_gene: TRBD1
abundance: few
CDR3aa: CASSRDRQHYGYTF
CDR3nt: TGTGCCAGCTCACGGGACAGGCAACACTATGGCTACACCTTC

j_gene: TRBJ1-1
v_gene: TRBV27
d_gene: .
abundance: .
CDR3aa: CASSPTGPNSAFF
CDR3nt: TGTGCCAGCAGTCCCACAGGCCCTAACTCAGCTTTCTTT

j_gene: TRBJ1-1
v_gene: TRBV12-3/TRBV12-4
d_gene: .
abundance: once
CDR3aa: CASSSSRVTEAFF
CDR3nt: TGTGCCAGCAGTTCTTCCAGGGTTACTGAAGCTTTCTTT

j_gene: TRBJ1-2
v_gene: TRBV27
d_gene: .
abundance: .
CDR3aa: CASRDGHYGYTF
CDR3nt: TGTGCCAGCAGAGACGGCCACTATGGCTACACCTTC

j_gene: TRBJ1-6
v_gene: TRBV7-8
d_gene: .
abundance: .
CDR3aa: CASSLQGSDPPPYNSPLHF
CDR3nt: TGTGCCAGCAGCTTACAGGGTTCTGACCCGCCACCCTATAATTCACCCCTCCACTTT

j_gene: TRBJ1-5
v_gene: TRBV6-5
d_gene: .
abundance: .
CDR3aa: CASSTGTNSNQPQHF
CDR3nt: TGTGCCAGCAGTACCGGGACGAATAGCAATCAGCCCCAGCATTTT

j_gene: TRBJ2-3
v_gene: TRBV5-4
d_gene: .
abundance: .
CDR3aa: CASSLYRASTDTQYF
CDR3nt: TGTGCCAGCAGCTTGTATCGGGCCAGCACAGATACGCAGTATTTT

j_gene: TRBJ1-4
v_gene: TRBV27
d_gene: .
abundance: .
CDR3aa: CASSSPGLGEKLFF
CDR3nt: TGTGCCAGCAGTAGTCCGGGGTTGGGGGAAAAACTGTTTTTT

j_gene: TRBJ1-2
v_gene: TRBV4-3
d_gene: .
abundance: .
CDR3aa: CASSQAPQTGLNGYTF
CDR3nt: TGCGCCAGCAGCCAAGCTCCACAAACAGGGCTGAATGGCTACACCTTC